Following are 14 T cell receptor beta chains from one sample sequenced in a study of blood T cell repertoires in COVID-19. The repertoire was sequenced with immunoSEQ multiplex PCR; TCRdb's copy has only in-frame clones and lacks some. The table has 200,000 to 250,000 clones, about 84% seen once. The sample comprised peripheral blood. These receptors were obtained from a man older than 75 with acute or convalescent COVID-19.

The chain carries TRBV6-2 or TRBV6-3 and TRBJ2-1, with D maybe TRBD2 (5 bases). Germline CDR1 reads MNHEY; CDR2 reads SVGEGT. This CDR3 is built from 15 residues. Trimming pared 3 bases from V and 5 bases from J, leaving 14 bases between. The DNA for the CDR3 is TGTGCCAGCAGTTATCCGAGGGCTGCCAACAATGAGCAGTTCTTC. It encodes CASSYPRAANNEQFF.

The J gene is TRBJ2-3, the V gene TRBV25-1; a possible D gene is TRBD2 (7 bases). Trimming pared 3 bases from V and 3 bases from J, leaving 13 bases between. The CDR3 is 15 amino acids. Germline values: CDR1 MGHDK, CDR2 SYGVNS. The CDR3 loop is CASSEGGARTDTQYF. The DNA of the CDR3 is TGTGCCAGCAGTGAGGGGGGGGCGCGGACAGATACGCAGTATTTT.

The chain recombines TRBV3-1 (or the pseudogene TRBV3-2) with TRBJ2-3; a weak D match, TRBD1 (6 bases). The germline V and J ends were trimmed by 0 bases and 5 bases, with 21 bases remaining between them. Germline-derived CDR1 and CDR2 are LGHDT and YNNKEL (reference sequence). CDR3 size: 18 residues. CDR3: CASSQDQYREGRGDTQYF. CDR3 coding DNA: TGTGCCAGCAGCCAAGATCAATACAGGGAAGGGAGAGGAGATACGCAGTATTTT.

This chain links TRBV6-6 with TRBJ2-6; tentatively, D is TRBD2 (5 bases). The V end lost 5 bases, the J end lost 2 bases, and 16 bases lay between the germline ends. Germline CDR1 reads MNHNY; CDR2 reads SVGAGI (reference sequence). The CDR3 length is 17 residues. CDR3 amino acids: CASSRPGLGAGANVLTF. The CDR3 bases are TGTGCCAGCAGTCGCCCTGGGCTCGGGGCTGGGGCCAACGTCCTGACTTTC.

The rearrangement uses TRBV5-8 and TRBJ1-1; tentatively, D is TRBD1 (5 bases). Trimming shortened V by 5 bases and J by 1 base, and 18 bases separated the two germline ends. CDR1 and CDR2 (germline): SGHTS, YDEGEE. The CDR3 length is 16 residues. The CDR3 DNA reads TGTGCCAGCAGAAACTCCTTGTCTGGACAGAACACTGAAGCTTTCTTT. Amino acid sequence: CASRNSLSGQNTEAFF.

CDR3 protein: CASRERGPGQGSGYTF. Written as DNA, the CDR3 is TGTGCCAGCAGAGAAAGGGGGCCGGGACAGGGGTCTGGCTACACCTTC. The J gene is TRBJ1-2, the V gene TRBV27; 10 nucleotides line up with TRBD1. The CDR3 has 16 amino acids. The J segment lost 7 bases and the V segment lost 6 bases, leaving 14 bases of the junction unmatched. The germline gives CDR1 MNHEY, CDR2 SMNVEV (reference sequence).

This chain connects TRBV10-3 to TRBJ1-5; no firm D call. This CDR3 contains 14 residues. V shed 5 bases and J shed 2 bases, with 10 bases lying between them. In germline, CDR1 is ENHRY, CDR2 SYGVKD. The CDR3 reads CAISPAAGNQPQHF. In DNA, the CDR3 is TGTGCCATCAGTCCAGCGGCGGGCAATCAGCCCCAGCATTTT.

This rearrangement joins TRBV4-3 to TRBJ1-3; 9 bases fit TRBD1. J gave up 4 bases and V 4 bases, and 2 bases lay outside the gene matches. This CDR3 is built from 14 residues. Germline-derived CDR1 and CDR2 are LGHNA and YSLEER. The CDR3 loop is CASSPGTGGNTIYF. The CDR3 bases are TGCGCCAGCAGCCCCGGGACAGGGGGAAACACCATATATTTT.

The chain joins TRBV6-5 to TRBJ1-3; the D is unclear. Germline lookup yields CDR1 MNHEY and CDR2 SVGAGI. The CDR3 extends over 16 amino acids. Trimming removed 0 bases at V and 0 bases at J, with 9 bases between. The CDR3: CASSYSPSGSGNTIYF. The CDR3 coding sequence is TGTGCCAGCAGTTACTCTCCATCGGGCTCTGGAAACACCATATATTTT.

The chain is built from TRBV19 and TRBJ2-7; 8 bases fit TRBD1. The CDR3 contains 16 residues. V trimming: 4 bases; J trimming: 1 base; junction bases outside the gene matches: 9. Germline lookup yields CDR1 LNHDA and CDR2 SQIVND (reference sequence). Written as DNA, the CDR3 is TGTGCCAGTAGTAAACGGACAGGGTCCCTTTCCTACGAGCAGTACTTC. Translation: CASSKRTGSLSYEQYF. Full variable domain (missing parts from reference TRBV19 and TRBJ2-7): DGGITQSPKYLFRKEGQNVTLSCEQNLNHDAMYWYRQDPGQGLRLIYYSQIVNDFQKGDIAEGYSVSREKKESFPLTVTSAQKNPTAFYLCASSKRTGSLSYEQYFGPGTRLTVT.

CDR3 sequence: CASSPQGPFQETQYF. In nucleotides, the CDR3 is TGCGCCAGCAGCCCCCAGGGGCCCTTCCAAGAGACCCAGTACTTC. The rearrangement joins TRBV5-1 to TRBJ2-5; the D gene is possibly TRBD1 (6 bases). Looked up from germline, CDR1 is SGHRS and CDR2 is YFSETQ. This CDR3 spans 15 amino acids. The V end lost 4 bases, the J end lost 1 base, and 14 bases lay between the germline ends.

This chain connects TRBV20-1 to TRBJ1-4, with a weak D call TRBD1 (5 bases). Germline CDR1 reads DFQATT; CDR2 reads SNEGSKA (reference sequence). The V end lost 7 bases, the J end lost 5 bases, and 8 bases lay between the germline ends. This CDR3 contains 11 residues. CDR3 sequence (DNA): TGCAGTGGACAGACAAATGAAAAACTGTTTTTT. Amino acid sequence: CSGQTNEKLFF.

The V call is TRBV7-2, the J call TRBJ1-1; D remains ambiguous. The CDR3 has 13 amino acids. Trimming removed 4 bases at V and 0 bases at J, with 6 bases between. The germline V gene has CDR1 SGHTA and CDR2 FQGNSA. The CDR3: CASSSGLNTEAFF. For the CDR3, the DNA is TGTGCCAGCAGCTCCGGTTTGAACACTGAAGCTTTCTTT.

The chain carries TRBV9 and TRBJ1-4; TRBD1 matches at 8 bases. V gave up 0 bases and J gave up 5 bases; unmatched junction bases: 6. Germline V gives CDR1 SGDLS, CDR2 YYNGEE. CDR3 length: 16 amino acids. The CDR3 DNA reads as TGTGCCAGCAGCGTAGAACAGGGGGTAACGAATGAAAAACTGTTTTTT. It yields the protein CASSVEQGVTNEKLFF.